The next 9 T cell receptor beta chains were all read from a single sample in a study of blood T cells in healthy people across ages. The use of a sample-barcoded 5' primer and a J-beta primer mix characterized a second PCR of about 7 to 12 cycles. Each CDR3 protein is one row after TCRdb ran MiXCR on the 5' RACE reads. The repertoire holds around 670,000 distinct CDR3 sequences, approximately 30% seen once, with roughly 14% in the top ten. The specimen was blood. The receptors originated from a woman aged 80 or over in good health.

The rearrangement uses TRBV6-2 or TRBV6-3 and TRBJ1-5, with D unclear. V was cut by 6 bases and J by 1 base, with 10 bases left in between. The CDR3 is made up of 14 amino acids. The V gene's germline CDR1 is MNHEY and CDR2 SVGEGT. CDR3 amino acids: CASRDGGSNQPQHF. Written as DNA, the CDR3 is TGTGCCAGCAGAGACGGCGGGAGCAATCAGCCCCAGCATTTT.

This clonotype was observed a few times. Just one base apart from a much larger clone, this may be a read error. This chain connects TRBV6-4 to TRBJ2-4; D gene ambiguous. The germline V gene has CDR1 MRHNA and CDR2 SNTAGT. The CDR3 loop spans 15 amino acids. V dropped 6 bases and J dropped 0 bases, with 12 bases sitting between them. In DNA, the CDR3 is TGTGCCAGCAGGGTAATACCGGTAGCCAAAAACATTCAGTACTTC. Its translation: CASRVIPVAKNIQYF.

This clonotype has a handful of counts. CDR3 in DNA: TGTGCCAGCGCCCCCGGGACTAGCCCCTACGAGCAGTACTTC. Translated, it gives CASAPGTSPYEQYF. The chain uses TRBV6-6 and TRBJ2-7; 9 bases fit TRBD2. Germline V lookup: CDR1 MNHNY, CDR2 SVGAGI (reference sequence). Trimming took 8 bases from V and 2 from J; bases not matched to a gene: 7. This CDR3 has 14 amino acids.

This clonotype was counted at least ten times. The chain combines TRBV30 with TRBJ1-2; no clear D. CDR1 and CDR2 from the germline V gene are GTSNPN and SVGIG (reference sequence). The CDR3 contains 11 residues. The V end lost 4 bases, the J end lost 3 bases, and 6 bases lay between the germline ends. CDR3 loop: CAWNRDYGYTF. CDR3 DNA sequence: TGTGCCTGGAACCGGGACTATGGCTACACCTTC. Based on the CDR3 plus reference TRBV30 and TRBJ1-2, the full variable domain is SQTIHQWPATLVQPVGSPLSLECTVEGTSNPNLYWYRQAAGRGLQLLFYSVGIGQISSEVPQNLSASRPQDRQFILSSKKLLLSDSGFYLCAWNRDYGYTFGSGTRLTVV.

There are a few counts of this clonotype. V gene TRBV2 combines with J gene TRBJ1-2, with D uncertain. Germline V lookup: CDR1 SNHLY, CDR2 FYNNEI. The CDR3 is 14 amino acids. V lost 6 bases, J lost 8 bases, and 19 bases lay in between. The chain's CDR3 is CASSPVDPAEGYTF. Written as DNA, the CDR3 is TGTGCCAGCAGCCCCGTAGACCCAGCGGAAGGCTACACCTTC.

About this clonotype: Just one base apart from a much larger clone, this may be a read error. The chain combines TRBV20-1 with TRBJ1-5, with D uncertain. This CDR3 spans 12 amino acids. The germline V gene has CDR1 DFQATT and CDR2 SNEGSKA (reference sequence). In DNA form, the CDR3 reads TGCAGTGCTAGTGGGAGCAGTCAGCCCCAGCATTTT. Its protein is CSASGSSQPQHF.

The chain links TRBV7-7 to TRBJ2-5; a possible D gene is TRBD2 (6 bases). The CDR3 has 13 amino acids. Germline V lookup: CDR1 SSHAT, CDR2 FNYEAQ (reference sequence). The DNA for the CDR3 is TGTACTAGCAGCTCTGGTCTTACCTACGAACAGTACTTC. Translated: CTSSSGLTYEQYF. Full variable domain (remainder filled in from reference TRBV7-7 and TRBJ2-5): GAGVSQSPRYKVTKRGQDVTLRCDPISSHATLYWYQQALGQGPEFLTYFNYEAQPDKSGLPSDRFSAERPEGSISTLTIQRTEQRDSAMYRCTSSSGLTYEQYFGPGTRLLVL.

In this sample, this clonotype turned up a few times. This chain links TRBV20-1 with TRBJ1-2; 10 nucleotides align to TRBD1. After removal of 2 bases from V and 2 bases from J, the junction contained 8 bases not matched to a gene. CDR3 length equals 16 residues. Per germline, CDR1 DFQATT and CDR2 SNEGSKA (reference sequence). The CDR3 here is CSARSVRTGGNYGYTF. DNA for the CDR3: TGCAGTGCTAGAAGCGTTCGGACAGGGGGAAACTATGGCTACACCTTC.

This chain joins TRBV19 and TRBJ1-1; TRBD1 matches 7 bases. Germline V lookup: CDR1 LNHDA, CDR2 SQIVND (reference sequence). This CDR3 has 15 residues. J lost 0 bases, V lost 7 bases, and 8 bases had no gene match. This CDR3 is CASKEGARLNTEAFF. The CDR3, as DNA: TGTGCCAGTAAGGAGGGGGCGCGTCTGAACACTGAAGCTTTCTTT.